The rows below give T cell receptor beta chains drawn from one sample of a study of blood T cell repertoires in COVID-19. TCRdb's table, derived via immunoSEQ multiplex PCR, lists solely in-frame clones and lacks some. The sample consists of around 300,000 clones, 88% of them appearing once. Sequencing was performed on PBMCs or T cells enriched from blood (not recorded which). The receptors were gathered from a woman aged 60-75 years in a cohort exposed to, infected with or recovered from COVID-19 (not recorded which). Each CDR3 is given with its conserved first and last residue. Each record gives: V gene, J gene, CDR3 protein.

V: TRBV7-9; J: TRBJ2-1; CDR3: CASSSFVTSGSKLEQFF
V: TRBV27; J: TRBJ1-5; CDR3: CASRRQGANNQPQHF
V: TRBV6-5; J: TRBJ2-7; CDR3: CASRPDLAGNYEQYF
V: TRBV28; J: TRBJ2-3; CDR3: CASTLPSSGRYTDTQYF
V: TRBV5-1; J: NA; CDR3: CASSLAGVNEQFF
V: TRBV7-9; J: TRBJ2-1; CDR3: CASSARQGRLYNEQFF
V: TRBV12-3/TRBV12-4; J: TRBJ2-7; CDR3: CASSYLRREQYF
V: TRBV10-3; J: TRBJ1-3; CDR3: CATFDREESGNTIYF
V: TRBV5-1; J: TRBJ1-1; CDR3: CASSLRDRGEEAEAFF
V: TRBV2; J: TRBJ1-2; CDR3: CASSAGQGVYGYTF
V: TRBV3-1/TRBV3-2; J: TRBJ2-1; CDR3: CASSPISGRVYNEQFF
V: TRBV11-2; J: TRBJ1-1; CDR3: CASSLEAGAEGGTEAFF
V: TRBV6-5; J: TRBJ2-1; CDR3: CASSYTQGYEQFF
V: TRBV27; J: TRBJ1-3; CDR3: CASRRTASYSGNTIYF
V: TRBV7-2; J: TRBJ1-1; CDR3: CASSLGSQGAQAFF
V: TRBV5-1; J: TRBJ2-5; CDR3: CASSLEAGKMETQYF
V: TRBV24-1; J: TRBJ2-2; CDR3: CATSDLGRSNTGELFF
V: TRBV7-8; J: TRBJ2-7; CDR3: CASSLVRGTTGEEQYF
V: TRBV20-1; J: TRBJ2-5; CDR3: CSASRTSGGNQETQYF
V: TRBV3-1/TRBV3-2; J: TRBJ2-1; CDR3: CASSLRENEQFF
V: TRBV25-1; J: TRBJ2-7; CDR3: CASRPHLLYEQYF
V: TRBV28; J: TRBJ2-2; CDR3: CASPPGRLAKNTGELFF
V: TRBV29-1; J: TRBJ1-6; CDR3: CSAAQGADSPLHF
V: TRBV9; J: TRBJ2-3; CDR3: CASSVGSGARTDTQYF
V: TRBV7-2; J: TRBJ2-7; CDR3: CASSLAIDRAHEQYF
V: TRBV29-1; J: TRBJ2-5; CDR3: CSVEWTVETQYF
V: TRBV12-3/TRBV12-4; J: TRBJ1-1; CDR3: CASSLNSRRAFF
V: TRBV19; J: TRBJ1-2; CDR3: CASSTPGQGHGYTF
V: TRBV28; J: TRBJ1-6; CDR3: CASSLQGGSVSLHF
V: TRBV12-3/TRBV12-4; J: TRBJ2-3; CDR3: CASSFGVTDTQYF
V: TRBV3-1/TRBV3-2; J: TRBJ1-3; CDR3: CASSQDATGGLSGNTIYF
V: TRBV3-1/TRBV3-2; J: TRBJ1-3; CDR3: CASSQTDRGRGNTIYF
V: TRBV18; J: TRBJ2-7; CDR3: CASSGGIDYEQYF
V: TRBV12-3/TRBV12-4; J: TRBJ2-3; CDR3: CASSLLQGAQYF
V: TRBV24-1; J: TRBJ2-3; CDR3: CATSARDRGPDTQYF
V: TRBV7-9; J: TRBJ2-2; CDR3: CASSIDRGTGELFF
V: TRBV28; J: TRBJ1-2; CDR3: CASSLQDRARGYTF
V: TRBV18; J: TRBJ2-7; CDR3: CASSPPGLARGYEQYF
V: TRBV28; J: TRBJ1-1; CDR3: CASSLEGRIEAFF
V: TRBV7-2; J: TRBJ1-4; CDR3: CASSFGATGGREKLFF
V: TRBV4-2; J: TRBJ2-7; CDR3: CASSQAGLVAGETASEQYF
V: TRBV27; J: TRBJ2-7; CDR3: CASSPSSGPASYEQYF
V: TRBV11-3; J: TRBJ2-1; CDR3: CASSLTYNEQFF
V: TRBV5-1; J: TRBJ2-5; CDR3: CASSFGGTSRETQYF
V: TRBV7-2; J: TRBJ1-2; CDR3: CASSLVGEVGGYGYTF
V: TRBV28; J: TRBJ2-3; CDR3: CASSATWTSGRATDTQYF
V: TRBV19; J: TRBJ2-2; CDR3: CASSIDGRDTGELFF
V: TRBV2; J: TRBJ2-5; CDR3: CASIVHGTTETQYF
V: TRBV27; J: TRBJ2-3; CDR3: CASSPIAGGSTDTQYF
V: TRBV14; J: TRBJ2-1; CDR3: CASSQDLLAAFDNEQFF
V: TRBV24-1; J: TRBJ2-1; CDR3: CATEQGPLSGNEQFF
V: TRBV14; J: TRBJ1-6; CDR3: CASSQDGRGNSPLHF
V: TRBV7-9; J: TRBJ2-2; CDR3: CASSKEGLGVTGELFF
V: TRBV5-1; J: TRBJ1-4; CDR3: CASSSTTGDSEKLFF
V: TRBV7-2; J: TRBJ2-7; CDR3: CASSLGLADLYEQYF